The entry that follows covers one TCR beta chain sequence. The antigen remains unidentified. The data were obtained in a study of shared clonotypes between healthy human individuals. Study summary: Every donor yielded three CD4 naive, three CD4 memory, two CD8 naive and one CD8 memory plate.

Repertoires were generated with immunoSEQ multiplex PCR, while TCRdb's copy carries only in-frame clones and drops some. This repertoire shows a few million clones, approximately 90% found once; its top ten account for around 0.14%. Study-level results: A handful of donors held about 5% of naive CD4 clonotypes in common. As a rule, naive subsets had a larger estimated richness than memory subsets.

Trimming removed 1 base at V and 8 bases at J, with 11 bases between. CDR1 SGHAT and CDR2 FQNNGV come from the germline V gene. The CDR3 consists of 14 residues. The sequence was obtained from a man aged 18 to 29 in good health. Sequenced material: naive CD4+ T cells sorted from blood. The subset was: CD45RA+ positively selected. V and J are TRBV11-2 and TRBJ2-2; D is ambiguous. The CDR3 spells CASSLVRAPGELFF. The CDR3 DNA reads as TGTGCCAGCAGCTTAGTTCGTGCGCCGGGGGAGCTGTTTTTT.